The 14 T cell receptor beta chains below come from one sample, sequenced in a study of cytomegalovirus exposure and HLA in healthy donors. Primers for the PCR totalled 60 Vbeta and 13 Jbeta. Repertoires were generated with immunoSEQ multiplex PCR, while TCRdb's copy carries only in-frame clones and drops some. The sample includes approximately 88,000 clones, about three quarters seen only once; the top ten take about 7%. The source material was PBMCs. These receptors all stem from a man in his forties or fifties in good health and CMV-seropositive.

This chain uses TRBV30 with TRBJ2-1; 8 nucleotides agree with TRBD2. The germline V gene encodes CDR1 GTSNPN and CDR2 SVGIG (reference sequence). The ends lost 2 bases at V and 9 bases at J; junction bases unmatched: 6. The CDR3 sequence is 13 residues long. The CDR3 sequence is CAWSSYRGGEQFF. The DNA of the CDR3 is TGTGCCTGGAGTTCCTACCGGGGGGGTGAGCAGTTCTTC.

The chain carries TRBV15 and TRBJ2-5, with D uncertain. Matching the DNA end better, TRBJ2-7 makes the J call doubtful. Germline V gene sequence: CDR1 LNHNV, CDR2 YYDKDF (reference sequence). The CDR3 is 12 amino acids. The CDR3 spells CATSRDWGEQYF. In DNA, the CDR3 is TGTGCCACCAGCAGAGATTGGGGCGAGCAGTACTTC.

The chain employs TRBV19 and TRBJ1-5; TRBD1 is a possible D gene (6 bases). The length of the CDR3 is 17 residues. The V gene lost 2 bases and the J gene lost 0 bases, with 14 bases spanning the gap. Per germline, CDR1 LNHDA and CDR2 SQIVND (reference sequence). Here the CDR3 reads CASSIKVQGYSNQPQHF. The CDR3 region has the DNA TGTGCCAGTAGTATAAAGGTACAGGGCTATAGCAATCAGCCCCAGCATTTT.

The chain carries TRBV5-1 and TRBJ2-6, with 9 bases aligning to TRBD1. With V trimmed by 1 base and J by 5 bases, 7 bases remained unmatched. The CDR3 totals 17 residues. From germline, CDR1 is SGHRS and CDR2 YFSETQ. The DNA of the CDR3 is TGCGCCAGCAGCTTGAACGGACAGGGGTCTTGGGCCAACGTCCTGACTTTC. This translates into CASSLNGQGSWANVLTF.

This sequence joins TRBV5-1 and TRBJ1-1; possibly TRBD1 for D (5 bases). The CDR3 is 15 amino acids. The germline CDR1 and CDR2 sequences are SGHRS and YFSETQ. The V end lost 0 bases, the J end lost 6 bases, and 15 bases lay between the germline ends. DNA of the CDR3: TGCGCCAGCAGCTTGGCCAGAGGCGGGGGACCTGAAGCTTTCTTT. As protein: CASSLARGGGPEAFF.

CDR3 coding DNA: TGTGCCAGCAGGGTGGACAGCATGAACACTGAAGCTTTCTTT. This codes for CASRVDSMNTEAFF. V usage is TRBV5-8 and J usage is TRBJ1-1, with D possibly TRBD1 on 6 matching bases. CDR1 SGHTS and CDR2 YDEGEE come from the germline V gene. V was pared by 5 bases and J by 0 bases, with 11 bases between. The CDR3 consists of 14 residues.

In this sample, this clone turned up a few times. The rearrangement joins TRBV7-6 to TRBJ2-3; D unresolved. Between the trimmed V and J ends, which lost 1 base and 4 bases, there was a span of 9 bases. This CDR3 is 14 amino acids long. The V gene's germline CDR1 is SGHVS and CDR2 FNYEAQ. The CDR3 coding sequence is TGTGCCAGCAGCTTAGAGTGGGCAGCAGATACGCAGTATTTT. Its protein product is CASSLEWAADTQYF.

V usage is TRBV7-9 and J usage is TRBJ2-7; 7 nucleotides line up with TRBD1. Trimming took 6 bases from V and 4 from J; bases not matched to a gene: 18. Germline assignment: CDR1 SEHNR and CDR2 FQNEAQ (reference sequence). This CDR3 comprises 17 residues. The CDR3 bases are TGTGCCAGCAGTTTGGACAGGATGGATTTTACTTCTTACGAGCAGTACTTC. Protein: CASSLDRMDFTSYEQYF.

This clone was picked up one time. The chain joins TRBV28 to TRBJ1-2; TRBD1 agrees at 8 bases. There are 12 residues in the CDR3. The germline CDR1 and CDR2 sequences are MDHEN and SYDVKM. With V trimmed by 4 bases and J by 8 bases, 3 bases remained unmatched. The CDR3 DNA reads TGTGCCAGCAGTTCAGGGGGCCTAGGCTACACCTTC. This translates into CASSSGGLGYTF.

The chain joins TRBV2 to TRBJ1-2, with D tentatively TRBD1 (5 bases). Germline values: CDR1 SNHLY, CDR2 FYNNEI. V dropped 9 bases and J dropped 8 bases, with 19 bases sitting between them. The CDR3 is made up of 13 amino acids. The DNA of the CDR3 is TGTGCCAGGGGGTCGGGGGTCGAAGGGGGCTACACCTTC. As protein: CARGSGVEGGYTF.

This rearrangement joins TRBV12-1 to TRBJ2-7; TRBD2, the table's D call, lacks a check against the DNA. TRBV12-1 is an annotated pseudogene. The length of the CDR3 is 18 residues. DNA for the CDR3: TGTGCCAGCAGCAGCGGTCCTGAGGGCGGGCGGATCGGCTACGAGCAGTACTTC. It codes for CASSSGPEGGRIGYEQYF.

The chain is built from TRBV6-5 and TRBJ1-4; 7 nucleotides match TRBD1. V was clipped by 6 bases and J by 8 bases; unmatched bases: 9. Looked up from germline, CDR1 is MNHEY and CDR2 is SVGAGI. The CDR3 has 14 residues. The CDR3 DNA reads as TGTGCCAGCAGCCCGACAGGGATTGGGGAAAAACTGTTTTTT. This translates into CASSPTGIGEKLFF.

V usage is TRBV9 and J usage is TRBJ2-1; 11 bases map to TRBD1. Trimming removed 6 bases from V and 2 bases from J; junction bases left unmatched: 16. The CDR3 runs to 19 residues. Per germline, CDR1 SGDLS and CDR2 YYNGEE. CDR3 sequence reads: CASTRPGQGARSPYNEQFF. CDR3 nucleotides: TGTGCCAGCACGCGGCCCGGACAGGGGGCAAGGTCGCCCTACAATGAGCAGTTCTTC. Together with reference TRBV9 and TRBJ2-1, the CDR3 gives the full variable domain: DSGVTQTPKHLITATGQRVTLRCSPRSGDLSVYWYQQSLDQGLQFLIQYYNGEERAKGNILERFSAQQFPDLHSELNLSSLELGDSALYFCASTRPGQGARSPYNEQFFGPGTRLTVL.

This clone appeared many times. This chain joins TRBV5-1 and TRBJ1-1, with D perhaps TRBD1 (6 bases). V was shortened by 2 bases and J by 5 bases, with 10 bases between the two germline ends. The germline V gene has CDR1 SGHRS and CDR2 YFSETQ. The CDR3 contains 13 residues. The CDR3 DNA reads as TGCGCCAGCAGCTTAAACAGGGTAACTGAAGCTTTCTTT. Translated, it gives CASSLNRVTEAFF.